The present T cell receptor beta chain was sequenced within a study of T cells after yellow fever vaccination. By 5'RACE template switching, TCR cDNA was produced, with a universal primer site and UMIs added in the process. TCRdb processed the 5' RACE reads anew with MiXCR; each CDR3 protein has one entry. The sample records roughly 32,000 distinct CDR3 sequences, over 9.5% being singletons. V was clipped by 1 base and J by 0 bases; unmatched bases: 6. Germline-derived CDR1 and CDR2 are MGHRA and YSYEKL. CDR3 size: 18 residues. General study results and limits: Clones from primary vaccination mostly reappeared after the booster (roughly 95% CD4, 88% CD8).

This chain uses TRBV4-1 with TRBJ2-6, with 7 positions matching TRBD2. This TCR was recovered from a young man who received the YFV17D yellow fever vaccine. The sequencing used PBMCs, either bulk or a sorted T-cell subset (CD4+, CD8+, memory, or dextramer-sorted; not recorded which), collected about 2 weeks after the first yellow fever vaccination. The CDR3: CASSQAGGGVSGANVLTF. The CDR3 DNA reads TGCGCCAGCAGCCAAGCTGGGGGGGGGGTCTCTGGGGCCAACGTCCTGACTTTC.